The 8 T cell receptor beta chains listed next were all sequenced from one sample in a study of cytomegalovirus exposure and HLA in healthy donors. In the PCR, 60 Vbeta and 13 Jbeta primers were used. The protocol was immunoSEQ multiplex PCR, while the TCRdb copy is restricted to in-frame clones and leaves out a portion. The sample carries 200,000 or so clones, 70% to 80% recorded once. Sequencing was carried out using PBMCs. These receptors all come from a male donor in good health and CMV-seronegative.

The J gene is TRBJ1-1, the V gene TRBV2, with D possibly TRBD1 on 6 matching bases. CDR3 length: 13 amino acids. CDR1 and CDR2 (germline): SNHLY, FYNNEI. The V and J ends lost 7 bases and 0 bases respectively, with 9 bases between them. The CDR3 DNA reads TGTGCCAGCACGGGACACCTGAACACTGAAGCTTTCTTT. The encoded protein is CASTGHLNTEAFF.

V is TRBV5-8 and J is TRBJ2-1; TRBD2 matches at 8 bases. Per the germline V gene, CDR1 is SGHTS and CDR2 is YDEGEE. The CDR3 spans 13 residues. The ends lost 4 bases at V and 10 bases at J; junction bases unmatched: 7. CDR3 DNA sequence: TGTGCCAGCAGCATTCGGACTAGCAGCGAGCAGTTCTTC. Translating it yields CASSIRTSSEQFF.

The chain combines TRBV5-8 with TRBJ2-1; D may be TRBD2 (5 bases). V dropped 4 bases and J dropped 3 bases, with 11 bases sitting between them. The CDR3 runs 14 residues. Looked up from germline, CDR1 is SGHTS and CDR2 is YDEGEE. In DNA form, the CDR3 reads TGTGCCAGCAGCCGGGATCTAGTCTACAATGAGCAGTTCTTC. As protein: CASSRDLVYNEQFF.

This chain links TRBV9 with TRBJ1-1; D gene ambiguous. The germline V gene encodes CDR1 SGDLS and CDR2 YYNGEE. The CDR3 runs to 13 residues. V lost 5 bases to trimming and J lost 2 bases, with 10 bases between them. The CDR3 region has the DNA TGTGCCAGCAGGGAGGAACCTAACACTGAAGCTTTCTTT. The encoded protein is CASREEPNTEAFF.

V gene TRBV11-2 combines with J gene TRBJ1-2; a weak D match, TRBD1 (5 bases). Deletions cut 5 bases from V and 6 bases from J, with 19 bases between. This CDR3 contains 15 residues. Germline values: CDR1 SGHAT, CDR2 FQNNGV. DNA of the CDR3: TGTGCCAGCAGCATACCCAGGGCGTTGGTAGATGGCTACACCTTC. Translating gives CASSIPRALVDGYTF.

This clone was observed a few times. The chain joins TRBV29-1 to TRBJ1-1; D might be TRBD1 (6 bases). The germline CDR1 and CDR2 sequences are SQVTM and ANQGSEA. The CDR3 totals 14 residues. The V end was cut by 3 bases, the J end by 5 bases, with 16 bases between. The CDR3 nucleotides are TGCAGCGTTGATCTCAGGGGCCCGGGGACTGAAGCTTTCTTT. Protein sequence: CSVDLRGPGTEAFF. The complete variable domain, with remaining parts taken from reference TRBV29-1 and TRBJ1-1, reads SAVISQKPSRDICQRGTSLTIQCQVDSQVTMMFWYRQQPGQSLTLIATANQGSEATYESGFVIDKFPISRPNLTFSTLTVSNMSPEDSSIYLCSVDLRGPGTEAFFGQGTRLTVV.

The DNA for the CDR3 is TGTGCCAGCAGCCAGACAGGTGCCCGGGAGCAGTACTTC. It is translated as CASSQTGAREQYF. The chain links TRBV5-6 to TRBJ2-7; TRBD1 might be the D (6 bases). In germline, CDR1 is SGHDT, CDR2 YYEEEE. The CDR3 extends over 13 amino acids. V shed 4 bases and J shed 7 bases, with 15 bases lying between them.

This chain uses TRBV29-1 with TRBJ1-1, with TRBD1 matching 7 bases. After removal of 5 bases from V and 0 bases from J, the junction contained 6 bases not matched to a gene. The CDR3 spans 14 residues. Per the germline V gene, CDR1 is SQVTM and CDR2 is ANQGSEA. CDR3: CSVKTGIMNTEAFF. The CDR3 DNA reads TGCAGCGTTAAGACAGGGATCATGAACACTGAAGCTTTCTTT. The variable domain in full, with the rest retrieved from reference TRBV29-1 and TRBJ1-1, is SAVISQKPSRDICQRGTSLTIQCQVDSQVTMMFWYRQQPGQSLTLIATANQGSEATYESGFVIDKFPISRPNLTFSTLTVSNMSPEDSSIYLCSVKTGIMNTEAFFGQGTRLTVV.